This T cell receptor (beta chain) was recorded in a study of blood T cells in healthy people across ages. The CDR3 has 14 residues. The germline CDR1 and CDR2 sequences are SGHTA and FQGNSA. The V and J ends lost 3 bases and 7 bases respectively, with 12 bases between them. Peripheral blood was drawn, roughly 10 milliliters per donor. Through a sample-barcoded 5' primer and a J-beta primer mix, a second PCR was run for roughly 7 to 12 cycles. The template-switch adaptor, which had 12 random nucleotides, put a tag on each cDNA molecule. TCRdb redid the calling of the 5' RACE reads with MiXCR, one entry per CDR3 protein. The table records 600,000 to 800,000 distinct CDR3 sequences, over 40% of them present only once. Overall study findings and caveats: Higher diversity, along with more naive CD4+ cells, distinguished long-lived donors from aged donors. Underestimates were what the diversity estimates from one million T cells were considered to be.

In the case of this clonotype: What it recognizes is unknown.

The chain has TRBV7-2 and TRBJ2-2; D possibly corresponds to TRBD2 (6 bases). The sample comprised blood. The clonotype originates from an elderly woman in good health. CDR3 nucleotides: TGTGCCAGCAGCTTCGCGGGATCGGGCGGGGAGCTGTTTTTT. As protein: CASSFAGSGGELFF.